One sample yielded the 7 T cell receptor beta chains listed below, sequenced in a study of neurological immune-mediated disorders. The time point denotes: technical triplicate 3. TCRdb redid the calling of the 5' RACE reads with MiXCR, one entry per CDR3 protein. In the table there are tens of thousands of distinct CDR3 sequences, approximately 15% of which are singletons. Material for sequencing was CD4+ T cells from blood. Every receptor here comes from a female donor with HTLV-1-associated myelopathy (HAM/TSP).

The rearrangement joins TRBV11-2 to TRBJ2-7; D unresolved. The CDR3 has 13 amino acids. Germline V CDR1 and CDR2: SGHAT, FQNNGV. Trimming cost V 7 bases and J 3 bases, with 13 bases left between them. The CDR3, as DNA: TGTGCCAGCAAAGGTTGGACGAACTACGAGCAGTACTTC. It codes for CASKGWTNYEQYF.

This clonotype has ten or more counts. The chain combines TRBV27 with TRBJ2-1, with 9 bases fitting TRBD1. This CDR3 has 15 residues. V trimming: 5 bases; J trimming: 12 bases; junction bases outside the gene matches: 14. The germline V gene encodes CDR1 MNHEY and CDR2 SMNVEV (reference sequence). Here the CDR3 reads CASSPGQGLFKGQFF. The CDR3 DNA follows: TGTGCCAGCAGTCCTGGACAGGGGTTGTTCAAGGGGCAGTTCTTC.

This clonotype was counted many times. The V and J genes are TRBV20-1 and TRBJ2-3; a possible D gene is TRBD2 (6 bases). This CDR3 is built from 15 residues. V was shortened by 6 bases and J by 5 bases, with 21 bases between the two germline ends. Germline V gene data show CDR1 as DFQATT and CDR2 as SNEGSKA (reference sequence). The CDR3: CSALPRAEEGDTQYF. CDR3 nucleotides: TGCAGTGCCCTACCCCGAGCGGAGGAGGGAGATACGCAGTATTTT.

Worth noting for this clonotype: Relative to the germline gene, one junction end is altered; a read error may explain this. The chain carries TRBV11-3 and TRBJ2-2; D uncertain. The CDR3 sequence is 16 residues long. Looked up from germline, CDR1 is SGHNT and CDR2 is YENEEA. The CDR3 reads CVSSLDGHPDTGELFF. The CDR3 region has the DNA TGTGTCAGCAGCTTAGATGGTCACCCGGACACCGGGGAGCTGTTTTTT.

The rearrangement links TRBV7-2 to TRBJ2-7, with 9 bases aligning to TRBD1. With 8 bases clipped from V and 5 bases from J, the junction kept 7 bases outside the gene matches. Germline CDR1 SGHTA, CDR2 FQGNSA. The CDR3 totals 13 residues. The CDR3 region has the DNA TGTGCCAGCCCGGGACAGGGTAGGCACGAGCAGTACTTC. It specifies CASPGQGRHEQYF.

This clonotype occurred many times. The chain uses TRBV14 and TRBJ1-3; unclear D gene. Germline-derived CDR1 and CDR2 are SGHDN and FVKESK. Trimming shortened V by 3 bases and J by 3 bases, and 9 bases separated the two germline ends. CDR3 length: 14 amino acids. Written as DNA, the CDR3 is TGTGCCAGCAGCCAGCAAACAGTTGGAAACACCATATATTTT. Amino acid sequence: CASSQQTVGNTIYF.

In this sample, this clonotype turned up many times. The CDR3 spells CASSYSGGQSYEQYF. CDR3 nucleotides: TGTGCCAGCAGTTACTCTGGCGGGCAATCCTACGAGCAGTACTTC. The rearrangement joins TRBV6-5 to TRBJ2-7, with D possibly matching TRBD2 (5 bases). Trimming took off 0 bases at V and 1 base at J, with 10 bases between the two ends. Germline values: CDR1 MNHEY, CDR2 SVGAGI. The CDR3 totals 15 residues.